Sequencing of this T cell receptor beta chain was carried out in a study of response to subunit inactivated influenza vaccine. This clonotype was counted between two and nine times. No antigen is known for it. Via MiXCR, TCRdb re-called the RT-PCR reads, giving one row per CDR3 protein. The profile shows about 830,000 distinct CDR3 sequences, around 20% of them singletons. The CDR3 extends over 14 amino acids. CDR1 and CDR2 (germline): WSHSY, SAAADI. The V gene lost 10 bases and the J gene lost 4 bases, with 16 bases spanning the gap. Study results and caveats: Every seasonal influenza vaccination brings in few new T cells, the authors suggested.

The TCR comes from a man aged 50 to 60 who received an inactivated influenza vaccine. The V gene is TRBV10-2, the J gene TRBJ2-2; possibly TRBD1 for D (5 bases). Sequencing used PBMCs from blood, obtained about 5 days after vaccination. CDR3 DNA: TGCGCCACCTCTGACAGTTCTCTCACCGGGGAGCTGTTTTTT. Translated, it gives CATSDSSLTGELFF.